This entry lists 2 T cell receptor beta chains sequenced from one sample in a study of beta chain features in type 1 diabetes. Study outcomes and limitations: All four CD4+ subsets from Type 1 diabetes patients carried moderately but significantly shorter TCRB CDR3s.

The entirety of the isolated RNA underwent reverse transcription, so expressed TCRB transcripts were sequenced. Data came from immunoSEQ multiplex PCR; TCRdb stores just in-frame clones and leaves some out. Found here are a few hundred thousand clones, around 13% of them singletons; the top ten hold around 0.0099%. No antigen has been assigned to these receptors. Material: naive CD4+ T cells from blood. The source of these receptors is a woman under 30 with type 1 diabetes.

The chain is built from TRBV10-2 and TRBJ1-5; TRBD1 aligns across 7 bases. CDR1 WSHSY and CDR2 SAAADI come from the germline V gene. The CDR3 covers 14 residues. Trimming cost V 7 bases and J 6 bases; bases outside gene matches: 9. The CDR3 reads CASTIDRESQPQHF. The CDR3 region has the DNA TGCGCCAGCACCATAGACAGGGAAAGTCAGCCCCAGCATTTT.

This clone has only a few counts. The genes are TRBV2 and TRBJ2-3; D may be TRBD2 (5 bases). The V end was cut by 6 bases, the J end by 9 bases, with 22 bases between. Per the germline V gene, CDR1 is SNHLY and CDR2 is FYNNEI. CDR3 length: 15 amino acids. The CDR3 DNA follows: TGTGCCAGCAGCCCTCTTGGGAGCCCTGAGGCGACGCAGTATTTT. Translated, it gives CASSPLGSPEATQYF.